This TCR beta chain was identified during a study of early stage breast cancer tumors. Trimming left V 1 base short and J 5 bases short, with 6 bases between. The CDR3 runs to 13 residues. Germline V gene lookup returns CDR1 SGHTA and CDR2 FQGTGA. Profiled with immunoSEQ multiplex PCR; TCRdb holds only in-frame clones, not every one. The sample consists of more than 13,000 clones, 79% of them appearing once. This clone was picked up a small number of times. Sequenced: normal breast tissue next to the tumor. The gene calls are TRBV7-3 and TRBJ2-1, with D hard to call. This TCR derives from a person aged 45 to 59 with breast cancer. In nucleotides, the CDR3 is TGTGCCAGCAGCTTAAACAGCGACAATGAGCAGTTCTTC. It codes for CASSLNSDNEQFF.